The clone carrying this T cell receptor (beta chain) was seen more than once but under ten times. As yet, its antigen is unknown. Trimming took 0 bases from V and 0 from J, leaving 5 bases between them. Germline assignment: CDR1 SGDLS and CDR2 YYNGEE. The CDR3 runs to 14 residues. The record originates from a study of T cells after yellow fever vaccination. Findings and caveats of the study: A minor fraction of clonotypes spanned both CD4 and CD8 compartments. Clones that expanded after primary vaccination mostly reappeared after the booster (approximately 96% CD4, around 87% CD8).

TCR cDNA was made by 5'RACE template switching, adding a universal primer site and UMIs. TCRdb processed the 5' RACE reads anew with MiXCR; each CDR3 protein has one entry. Here the sample spans 130,000 or so distinct CDR3 sequences, roughly 15% being singletons. The TCR comes from a young man who received the YFV17D yellow fever vaccine. The gene calls are TRBV9 and TRBJ2-3; no definite D call. Here the sequenced sample was CD8+ T cells sorted from PBMCs, taken 5 days after the yellow fever booster vaccination. The DNA of the CDR3 is TGTGCCAGCAGCGTAGGGGCGAGCACAGATACGCAGTATTTT. As protein: CASSVGASTDTQYF.